The source of this T cell receptor (beta chain) is a study of T-cell reconstitution after alpha-beta-depleted transplantation in children. General study points: TCRbeta diversity was high at day 60 in some patients (a result of surviving recipient T cells and thymic progenitors). T-cell counts and diversity at one year post-transplant came mainly from newly produced T cells.

It was with unique molecular identifiers that the TCRbeta library was prepared. Using its own MiXCR run on the PCR reads, TCRdb lists one record per CDR3 protein. The sample yields roughly 790,000 distinct CDR3 sequences, around 15% seen once. This clonotype has a handful of counts. Its target is unknown. CDR1 SEHNR and CDR2 FQNEAQ come from the germline V gene (reference sequence). V lost 0 bases, J lost 3 bases, and 12 bases lay in between. CDR3 length: 16 amino acids. The sequenced sample was PBMCs, mostly from graft donor cells, obtained 360 days after TCRalphabeta/CD19-depleted stem cell transplant. J is TRBJ2-1 and V is TRBV7-9; D possibly corresponds to TRBD2 (5 bases). This clonotype was obtained from a male patient younger than 18 who had a stem cell transplant for acute lymphoblastic leukemia, so the T cells may come from the graft donor. The CDR3 loop reads CASSLAWEYDYNEQFF. The CDR3 nucleotides are TGTGCCAGCAGCTTAGCGTGGGAGTACGACTACAATGAGCAGTTCTTC.